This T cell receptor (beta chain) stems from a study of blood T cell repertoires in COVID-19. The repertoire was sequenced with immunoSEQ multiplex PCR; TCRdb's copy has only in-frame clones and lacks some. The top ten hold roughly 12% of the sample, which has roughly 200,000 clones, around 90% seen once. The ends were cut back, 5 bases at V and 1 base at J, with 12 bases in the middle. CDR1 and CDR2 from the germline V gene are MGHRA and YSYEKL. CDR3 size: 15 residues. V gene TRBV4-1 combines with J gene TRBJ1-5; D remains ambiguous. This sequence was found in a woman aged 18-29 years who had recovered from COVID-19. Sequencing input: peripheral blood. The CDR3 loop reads CASSEQWISNQPQHF. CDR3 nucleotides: TGCGCCAGCAGCGAACAGTGGATCAGCAATCAGCCCCAGCATTTT.